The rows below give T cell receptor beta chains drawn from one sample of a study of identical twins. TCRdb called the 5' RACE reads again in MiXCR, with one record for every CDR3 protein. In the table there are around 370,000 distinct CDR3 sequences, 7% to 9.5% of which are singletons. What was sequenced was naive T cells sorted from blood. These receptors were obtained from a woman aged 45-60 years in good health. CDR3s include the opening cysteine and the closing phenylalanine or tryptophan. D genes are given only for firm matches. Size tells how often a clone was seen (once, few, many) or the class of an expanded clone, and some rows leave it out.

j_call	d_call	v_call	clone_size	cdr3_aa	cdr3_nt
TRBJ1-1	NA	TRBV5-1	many	CASSPRQPSEAFF	TGCGCCAGCAGCCCTAGACAACCATCTGAAGCTTTCTTT
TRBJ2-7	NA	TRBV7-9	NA	CASSRGLDNEQYF	TGTGCCAGCAGCCGAGGACTCGATAACGAGCAGTACTTC
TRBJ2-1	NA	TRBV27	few	CASRDTNYNEQFF	TGTGCCAGCAGGGACACCAACTACAATGAGCAGTTCTTC
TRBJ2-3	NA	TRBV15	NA	CATSRDPGWRDSDTQYF	TGTGCCACCAGCAGAGACCCTGGCTGGCGTGATTCGGATACGCAGTATTTT
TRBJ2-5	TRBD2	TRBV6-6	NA	CASGASGLGETQYF	TGTGCCAGCGGTGCTAGCGGACTTGGGGAGACCCAGTACTTC
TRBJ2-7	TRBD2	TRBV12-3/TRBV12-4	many	CASRPTGTSTYEQYF	TGTGCCAGCAGACCGACCGGGACTAGCACCTACGAGCAGTACTTC
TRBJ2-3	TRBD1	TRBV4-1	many	CASSELQGAGYTQYF	TGCGCCAGCAGCGAATTACAGGGGGCCGGGTATACGCAGTATTTT
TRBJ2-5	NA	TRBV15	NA	CATSREADQETQYF	TGTGCCACCAGCAGAGAGGCAGACCAAGAGACCCAGTACTTC
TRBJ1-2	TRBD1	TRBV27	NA	CASRRGGTEIGGYTF	TGTGCCAGCAGACGCGGCGGGACAGAAATTGGTGGCTACACCTTC
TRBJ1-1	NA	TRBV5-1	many	CASSLEGRGAFF	TGCGCCAGCAGCTTGGAAGGGCGGGGAGCTTTCTTT
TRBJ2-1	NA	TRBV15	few	CATSSFRETGKSYNEQFF	TGTGCCACCAGCAGCTTCCGCGAAACAGGGAAATCCTACAATGAGCAGTTCTTC
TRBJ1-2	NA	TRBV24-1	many	CATSEGSLTRGYTF	TGTGCCACCAGTGAAGGGTCTCTTACGCGCGGCTACACCTTC
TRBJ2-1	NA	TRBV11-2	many	CASSLDQAYPHNEQFF	TGTGCCAGCAGCTTAGATCAGGCCTACCCCCACAATGAGCAGTTCTTC
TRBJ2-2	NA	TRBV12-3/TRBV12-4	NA	CASSLGSGDTHTGELFF	TGTGCCAGCAGTTTGGGTTCAGGGGATACTCACACCGGGGAGCTGTTTTTT
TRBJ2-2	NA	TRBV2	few	CASSGSAIGGFFSNTGELFF	TGTGCCAGCAGTGGTTCCGCTATCGGTGGGTTTTTTTCGAACACCGGGGAGCTGTTTTTT
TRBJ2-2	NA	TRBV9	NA	CASSVARGHGELFF	TGTGCCAGCAGCGTAGCCCGGGGTCACGGGGAGCTGTTTTTT
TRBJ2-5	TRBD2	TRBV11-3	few	CASSSSSGRETQYF	TGTGCCAGCAGCTCCTCGAGCGGGAGAGAGACCCAGTACTTC